This TCR beta chain was sequenced for a study of blood T cells in healthy people across ages. Primed by a sample-barcoded 5' primer and a J-beta primer mix, a second PCR proceeded for 7 to 11 cycles. TCRdb used MiXCR to reprocess the 5' RACE reads, holding one entry per CDR3 protein. The top ten clones hold 9.5% to 13% of a sample with some 940,000 distinct CDR3 sequences, 29% of them seen once. This clonotype was seen many times. V was shortened by 7 bases and J by 0 bases, with 13 bases between the two germline ends. Germline V gives CDR1 MNHEY, CDR2 SMNVEV (reference sequence). This CDR3 is 15 amino acids long. Another study also made use of these data, one on T cells of mothers and their children.

V and J are TRBV27 and TRBJ2-4; D uncertain. What was sequenced was blood. The clonotype comes from a woman in her 40s in good health. CDR3 region: CASKRYRRAKNIQYF. The CDR3 region has the DNA TGTGCCAGCAAGCGCTATAGAAGAGCCAAAAACATTCAGTACTTC.